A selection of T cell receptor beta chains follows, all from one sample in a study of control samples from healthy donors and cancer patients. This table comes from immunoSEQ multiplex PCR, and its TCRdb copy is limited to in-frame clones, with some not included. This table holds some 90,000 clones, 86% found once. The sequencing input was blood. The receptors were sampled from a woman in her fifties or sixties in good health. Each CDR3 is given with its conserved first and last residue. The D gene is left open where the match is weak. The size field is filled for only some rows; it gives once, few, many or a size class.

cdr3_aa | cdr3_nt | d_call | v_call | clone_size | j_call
CASSLRPGQGPGETQYF | TGTGCCAGCAGCCTTAGGCCGGGACAGGGGCCCGGGGAGACCCAGTACTTC | TRBD1 | TRBV11-3 | . | TRBJ2-5
CATSEPGLAGEEQFF | TGTGCCACCAGCGAACCGGGACTAGCGGGGGAGGAGCAGTTCTTC | TRBD2 | TRBV15 | . | TRBJ2-1
CASSAGQWLRDYGYTF | TGTGCCAGCAGTGCGGGACAGTGGCTCAGGGACTATGGCTACACCTTC | TRBD1 | TRBV6-1 | once | TRBJ1-2
CASSQDYRAGGGYTF | TGTGCCAGCAGCCAAGATTACCGGGCTGGGGGTGGCTACACCTTC | . | TRBV3-1/TRBV3-2 | . | TRBJ1-2
CASWEGGGSNQPQHF | TGTGCCAGCTGGGAGGGCGGGGGTAGCAATCAGCCCCAGCATTTT | . | TRBV28 | . | TRBJ1-5
CASSDRDRGNTIYF | TGTGCCAGCAGTGACAGGGACCGGGGAAACACCATATATTTT | . | TRBV2 | . | TRBJ1-3
CASSSAEEKLFF | TGTGCCAGCAGTTCTGCAGAGGAAAAACTGTTTTTT | . | TRBV6-2/TRBV6-3 | . | TRBJ1-4
CSVAGVDTEAFF | TGCAGCGTAGCCGGGGTGGACACTGAAGCTTTCTTT | . | TRBV29-1 | . | TRBJ1-1
CSVSKGENYGYTF | TGCAGCGTTTCGAAGGGGGAGAACTATGGCTACACCTTC | . | TRBV29-1 | . | TRBJ1-2
CASSFGLQYGYTF | TGTGCCAGCAGTTTCGGGCTCCAATATGGCTACACCTTC | . | TRBV12-3/TRBV12-4 | . | TRBJ1-2
CASSLGRGSYEQYF | TGTGCCAGCAGCTTAGGTCGCGGATCCTACGAGCAGTACTTC | . | TRBV7-2 | . | TRBJ2-7
CASSLSPGPQHF | TGTGCCAGCAGTTTATCTCCCGGGCCCCAGCATTTT | . | TRBV12-3/TRBV12-4 | . | TRBJ1-5
CASSNLGQGHTGELFF | TGTGCCAGCAGCAATCTGGGACAGGGACACACCGGGGAGCTGTTTTTT | TRBD1 | TRBV5-4 | . | TRBJ2-2
CASRVSGDYEQYF | TGTGCCAGCAGAGTGAGCGGAGACTACGAGCAGTACTTC | . | TRBV6-5 | . | TRBJ2-7
CASSYTSGDYNEQFF | TGTGCCAGCAGTTATACTAGCGGGGACTACAATGAGCAGTTCTTC | TRBD2 | TRBV6-2/TRBV6-3 | few | TRBJ2-1
CASSSIVGDEQFF | TGTGCCAGCAGCTCAATTGTGGGGGATGAGCAGTTCTTC | . | TRBV7-8 | . | TRBJ2-1
CASSLVRALYNEQFF | TGTGCCAGCAGCCTCGTCAGGGCACTGTACAATGAGCAGTTCTTC | . | TRBV11-2 | . | TRBJ2-1
CAISESRGRYGYTF | TGTGCCATCAGTGAGTCAAGAGGTCGGTATGGCTACACCTTC | . | TRBV10-3 | . | TRBJ1-2
CASSFSRGGLYNEQFF | TGTGCCAGCAGCTTTAGTCGAGGGGGCCTGTACAATGAGCAGTTCTTC | TRBD1 | TRBV11-2 | . | TRBJ2-1
CASSAGRNSNQPQHF | TGTGCCAGTAGTGCAGGACGGAATAGCAATCAGCCCCAGCATTTT | . | TRBV19 | . | TRBJ1-5
CASRNFLTSGANVLTF | TGTGCCAGCAGGAATTTCCTGACCTCTGGGGCCAACGTCCTGACTTTC | . | TRBV7-8 | few | TRBJ2-6
CASSSSRGEAFF | TGTGCCAGCAGCTCCAGCAGAGGTGAAGCTTTCTTT | . | TRBV5-6 | . | TRBJ1-1
CASSYDRGDETQYF | TGTGCCAGCAGCTATGACAGGGGGGATGAGACCCAGTACTTC | TRBD1 | TRBV6-5 | . | TRBJ2-5
CASSEKGGQPYNEQFF | TGTGCCAGCAGCGAAAAGGGGGGACAGCCCTACAATGAGCAGTTCTTC | . | TRBV6-1 | once | TRBJ2-1
CASSSGTALEEQYF | TGTGCCAGCAGCTCCGGGACGGCCCTCGAAGAGCAGTACTTC | . | TRBV7-8 | . | TRBJ2-7
CASSLEPGSANSPLHF | TGCGCCAGCAGCTTGGAACCGGGGTCGGCTAATTCACCCCTCCACTTT | . | TRBV5-1 | . | TRBJ1-6
CASSVHPGLVSSYEQYF | TGTGCCAGCAGTGTACACCCGGGACTCGTGAGCTCCTACGAGCAGTACTTC | . | TRBV28 | . | TRBJ2-7
CASSGGSYEQYF | TGTGCCAGCAGTGGAGGCTCCTACGAGCAGTACTTC | . | TRBV6-2/TRBV6-3 | . | TRBJ2-7
CASSSPGENTEAFF | TGTGCCAGCAGTTCCCCGGGGGAGAACACTGAAGCTTTCTTT | . | TRBV6-5 | . | TRBJ1-1
CASSLGEETQYF | TGCGCCAGCAGCTTGGGGGAAGAGACCCAGTACTTC | . | TRBV5-1 | . | TRBJ2-5
CASSLSMNTEAFF | TGTGCCAGCAGCTTGTCCATGAACACTGAAGCTTTCTTT | . | TRBV7-3 | . | TRBJ1-1
CASSQVGRGSYEQYF | TGTGCCAGCAGCCAAGTGGGCCGGGGATCCTACGAGCAGTACTTC | . | TRBV3-1/TRBV3-2 | . | TRBJ2-7
CASSFYEQYF | TGTGCCAGCAGCTTCTACGAGCAGTACTTC | . | TRBV7-4 | . | TRBJ2-7
CASSLYRDQNTIYF | TGTGCCAGCAGCTTATACAGGGACCAAAACACCATATATTTT | . | TRBV7-6 | . | TRBJ1-3
CASSQGGPGTLKTGELFF | TGCGCCAGCAGCCAAGGAGGCCCCGGGACTCTCAAAACCGGGGAGCTGTTTTTT | . | TRBV4-3 | . | TRBJ2-2
CASSTPYSLHEQFF | TGTGCCAGCAGCACACCTTATAGCCTACATGAGCAGTTCTTC | . | TRBV11-2 | . | TRBJ2-1